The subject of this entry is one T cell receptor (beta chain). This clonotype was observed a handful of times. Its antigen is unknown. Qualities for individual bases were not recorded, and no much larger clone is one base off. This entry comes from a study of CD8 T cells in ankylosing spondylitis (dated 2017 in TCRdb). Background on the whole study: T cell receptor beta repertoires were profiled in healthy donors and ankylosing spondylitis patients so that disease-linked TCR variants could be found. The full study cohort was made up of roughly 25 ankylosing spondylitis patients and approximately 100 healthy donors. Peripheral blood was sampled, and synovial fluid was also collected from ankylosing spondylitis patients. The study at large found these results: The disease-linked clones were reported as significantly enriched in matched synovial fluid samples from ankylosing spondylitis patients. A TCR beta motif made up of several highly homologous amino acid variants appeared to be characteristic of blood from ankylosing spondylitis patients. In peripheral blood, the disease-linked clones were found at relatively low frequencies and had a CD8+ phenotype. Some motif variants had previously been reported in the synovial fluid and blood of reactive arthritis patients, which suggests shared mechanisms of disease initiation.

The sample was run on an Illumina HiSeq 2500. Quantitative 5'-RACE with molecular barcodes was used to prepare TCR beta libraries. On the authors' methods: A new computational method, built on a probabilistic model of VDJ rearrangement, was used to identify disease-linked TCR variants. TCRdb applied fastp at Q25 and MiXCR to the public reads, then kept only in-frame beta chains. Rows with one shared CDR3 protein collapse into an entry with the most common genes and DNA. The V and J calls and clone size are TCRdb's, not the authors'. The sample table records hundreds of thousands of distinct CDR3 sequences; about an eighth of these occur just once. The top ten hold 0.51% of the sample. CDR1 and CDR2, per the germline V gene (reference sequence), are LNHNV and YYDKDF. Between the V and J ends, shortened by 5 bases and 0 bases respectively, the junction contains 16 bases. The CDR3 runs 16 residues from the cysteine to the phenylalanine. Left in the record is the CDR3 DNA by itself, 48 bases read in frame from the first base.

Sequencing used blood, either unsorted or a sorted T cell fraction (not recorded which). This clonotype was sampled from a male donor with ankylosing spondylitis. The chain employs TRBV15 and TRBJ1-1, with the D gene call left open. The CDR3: CATSPRVQAVNTEAFF. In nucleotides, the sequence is TGTGCCACCAGCCCGCGGGTTCAGGCAGTGAACACTGAAGCTTTCTTT.